The 22 T cell receptor beta chains in this list originate from one sample, sequenced in a study of T cell changes during pregnancy in multiple sclerosis. Here immunoSEQ multiplex PCR was the method, and the copy in TCRdb shows in-frame clones only, minus some. The sample yields some 48,000 clones, approximately 96% seen once. This sample comprised peripheral blood, obtained in the second trimester of pregnancy. These receptors were obtained from a female donor with multiple sclerosis, enrolled in a pregnancy study.

The chain employs TRBV28 and TRBJ2-5; TRBD2 agrees at 11 bases. J gave up 3 bases and V 6 bases, and 18 bases lay outside the gene matches. CDR3 size: 19 residues. Germline assignment: CDR1 MDHEN and CDR2 SYDVKM. CDR3 nucleotides: TGTGCCAGCAGCACTCCGACTAAAGCTAGCGGGAGGCTTAAAGAGACCCAGTACTTC. It codes for CASSTPTKASGRLKETQYF. Based on the CDR3 plus reference TRBV28 and TRBJ2-5, the full variable domain is DVKVTQSSRYLVKRTGEKVFLECVQDMDHENMFWYRQDPGLGLRLIYFSYDVKMKEKGDIPEGYSVSREKKERFSLILESASTNQTSMYLCASSTPTKASGRLKETQYFGPGTRLLVL.

V is TRBV10-1 and J is TRBJ2-5; TRBD2 might be the D (5 bases). CDR1 is WNHNN, CDR2 SYGVQD, per germline (reference sequence). CDR3 length: 12 residues. V lost 2 bases and J lost 10, with 11 bases in between. The CDR3 region is CASSEPNRDQYF. The CDR3 DNA follows: TGCGCCAGCAGTGAGCCGAATCGGGACCAGTACTTC.

This rearrangement joins TRBV5-1 to TRBJ2-7, with 10 bases identical to TRBD2. With 0 bases clipped from V and 2 bases from J, the junction kept 2 bases outside the gene matches. CDR3 length: 15 amino acids. Germline V gene data show CDR1 as SGHRS and CDR2 as YFSETQ. The CDR3 protein is CASSLGGTSAYEQYF. The CDR3 nucleotides read TGCGCCAGCAGCTTGGGCGGGACTAGCGCCTACGAGCAGTACTTC.

The chain employs TRBV18 and TRBJ2-3; 8 positions match TRBD2. Trimming at V came to 0 bases and at J to 3 bases, leaving 14 bases not matched to a gene. Germline V gives CDR1 KGHSH, CDR2 LQKENI. There are 19 residues in the CDR3. The CDR3 spells CASSPPRGAGVMETDTQYF. The CDR3 DNA is TGTGCCAGCTCACCACCGCGGGGAGCGGGAGTGATGGAAACAGATACGCAGTATTTT.

The rearrangement uses TRBV7-3 and TRBJ2-2, with 12 nucleotides matching TRBD2. The CDR3 extends over 17 amino acids. Trimming at V came to 6 bases and at J to 7 bases, leaving 12 bases not matched to a gene. From germline, CDR1 is SGHTA and CDR2 FQGTGA. In DNA, the CDR3 is TGTGCCAGCAGTCTTAATTCACTAGCGGGAGGTGGCGGGGAGCTGTTTTTT. This gives the protein CASSLNSLAGGGGELFF.

The genes are TRBV28 and TRBJ2-7, with TRBD2 matching 9 bases. Germline V lookup: CDR1 MDHEN, CDR2 SYDVKM. V trimming: 8 bases; J trimming: 6 bases; junction bases outside the gene matches: 8. The CDR3 totals 13 residues. In DNA form, the CDR3 reads TGTGCCAGCGGTAGCGGGAGTCTCTCCGAGCAGTACTTC. Protein: CASGSGSLSEQYF. The full variable domain, completed using reference TRBV28 and TRBJ2-7, is DVKVTQSSRYLVKRTGEKVFLECVQDMDHENMFWYRQDPGLGLRLIYFSYDVKMKEKGDIPEGYSVSREKKERFSLILESASTNQTSMYLCASGSGSLSEQYFGPGTRLTVT.

The genes are TRBV6-6 and TRBJ2-7; weak D call: TRBD2 (5 bases). The V gene's germline CDR1 is MNHNY and CDR2 SVGAGI (reference sequence). Trimming removed 0 bases from V and 0 bases from J, with 9 bases in between. This CDR3 has 15 amino acids. CDR3 coding DNA: TGTGCCAGCAGTTACTCGAGGGTGAGCTCCTACGAGCAGTACTTC. It specifies CASSYSRVSSYEQYF.

This chain joins TRBV4-1 and TRBJ2-7; D might be TRBD1 (6 bases). CDR1 and CDR2 (germline): MGHRA, YSYEKL. CDR3 length equals 16 residues. V was clipped by 1 base and J by 2 bases, with 15 bases between them. In nucleotides, the CDR3 is TGCGCCAGCAGCCAAGCCACCACAGGGTACCCCTACGAGCAGTACTTC. Protein: CASSQATTGYPYEQYF.

The chain joins TRBV30 to TRBJ2-6, with D maybe TRBD1 (6 bases). V dropped 2 bases and J dropped 0 bases, with 11 bases sitting between them. The CDR3 length is 16 residues. CDR1 and CDR2 (germline): GTSNPN, SVGIG (reference sequence). The CDR3 sequence: CAWSYRAPSGANVLTF. As DNA, the CDR3 is TGTGCCTGGAGTTACAGGGCCCCCTCTGGGGCCAACGTCCTGACTTTC.

This chain connects TRBV7-9 to TRBJ2-3; D gene uncertain. CDR1 is SEHNR, CDR2 FQNEAQ, per germline (reference sequence). Between the trimmed V and J ends, which lost 6 bases and 2 bases, there was a span of 3 bases. The CDR3 is 11 amino acids. The CDR3 is CASSYTDTQYF. CDR3 nucleotides: TGTGCCAGCAGTTACACAGATACGCAGTATTTT.

The chain is built from TRBV7-2 and TRBJ2-3; TRBD2 matches at 11 bases. CDR1 and CDR2 (germline): SGHTA, FQGNSA. The CDR3 extends over 14 amino acids. V gave up 3 bases and J gave up 11 bases; unmatched junction bases: 7. The CDR3 reads CASSFTSGSGGQYF. DNA for the CDR3: TGTGCCAGCAGCTTTACTAGCGGGAGCGGAGGGCAGTATTTT.

The V and J genes are TRBV5-5 and TRBJ1-4; 9 nucleotides agree with TRBD1. CDR3 length: 15 residues. CDR1 is SGHKS, CDR2 YYEKEE, per germline (reference sequence). After removal of 0 bases from V and 8 bases from J, the junction contained 5 bases not matched to a gene. The CDR3: CASSLGGQGGEKLFF. The CDR3 region has the DNA TGTGCCAGCAGCTTGGGGGGACAGGGAGGAGAAAAACTGTTTTTT.

The genes are TRBV7-6 and TRBJ2-5, with 7 bases lining up with TRBD2. The V segment lost 1 base and the J segment 4 bases; nucleotides outside the gene matches: 12. Germline CDR1 is SGHVS and CDR2 is FNYEAQ. This CDR3 is built from 17 residues. The DNA for the CDR3 is TGTGCCAGCAGCTTAGGCCTTGCGGGAGAGTTGGGAGAGACCCAGTACTTC. This codes for CASSLGLAGELGETQYF.

The rearrangement joins TRBV2 to TRBJ1-5; weak D call: TRBD1 (5 bases). The germline V gene encodes CDR1 SNHLY and CDR2 FYNNEI. This CDR3 contains 18 residues. The V and J ends lost 1 base and 0 bases respectively, with 16 bases between them. The CDR3 sequence is CASSEEDVGAYSNQPQHF. CDR3 bases: TGTGCCAGCAGTGAAGAAGATGTAGGGGCATATAGCAATCAGCCCCAGCATTTT.

The chain has TRBV27 and TRBJ2-2; TRBD1 might be the D (6 bases). CDR1 MNHEY and CDR2 SMNVEV come from the germline V gene (reference sequence). V was shortened by 4 bases and J by 1 base, with 7 bases between the two germline ends. The length of the CDR3 is 14 residues. The CDR3 loop reads CASSWGQNTGELFF. The CDR3 nucleotides read TGTGCCAGCAGTTGGGGGCAGAACACCGGGGAGCTGTTTTTT.

The chain recombines TRBV13 with TRBJ2-7, with D tentatively TRBD2 (6 bases). The CDR3 consists of 16 residues. Germline lookup yields CDR1 PRHDT and CDR2 FYEKMQ (reference sequence). V gave up 5 bases and J gave up 2 bases, with 19 bases separating them. In nucleotides, the CDR3 is TGTGCCAGCAGCACTAGAGGGACGGGAGTCACCTACGAGCAGTACTTC. It codes for CASSTRGTGVTYEQYF.

V gene TRBV28 combines with J gene TRBJ2-3; 13 bases are a match to TRBD2. CDR1 is MDHEN, CDR2 SYDVKM, per germline. This CDR3 has 17 amino acids. The V segment lost 5 bases and the J segment 2 bases; nucleotides outside the gene matches: 7. The CDR3 loop is CASSLGLAGLFTDTQYF. The DNA for the CDR3 is TGTGCCAGCAGTCTGGGACTAGCGGGACTGTTCACAGATACGCAGTATTTT.

The CDR3 DNA reads TGTGCCTGGGGCAGGGGGATCAATCAGCCCCAGCATTTT. It codes for CAWGRGINQPQHF. The chain employs TRBV30 and TRBJ1-5, with TRBD1 matching 7 bases. The CDR3 contains 13 residues. The germline V gene encodes CDR1 GTSNPN and CDR2 SVGIG (reference sequence). After removal of 5 bases from V and 3 bases from J, the junction contained 4 bases not matched to a gene. The whole variable domain, remainder taken from reference TRBV30 and TRBJ1-5, is SQTIHQWPATLVQPVGSPLSLECTVEGTSNPNLYWYRQAAGRGLQLLFYSVGIGQISSEVPQNLSASRPQDRQFILSSKKLLLSDSGFYLCAWGRGINQPQHFGDGTRLSIL.

The chain couples TRBV28 to TRBJ2-7, with TRBD1 matching 8 bases. Trimming cost V 6 bases and J 3 bases; bases outside gene matches: 10. The CDR3 runs 15 residues. From germline, CDR1 is MDHEN and CDR2 SYDVKM. This CDR3 is CASSLPGTGFYEQYF. The CDR3 DNA is TGTGCCAGCAGCCTACCCGGGACAGGCTTCTACGAGCAGTACTTC. The whole variable domain, filled in from reference TRBV28 and TRBJ2-7, reads DVKVTQSSRYLVKRTGEKVFLECVQDMDHENMFWYRQDPGLGLRLIYFSYDVKMKEKGDIPEGYSVSREKKERFSLILESASTNQTSMYLCASSLPGTGFYEQYFGPGTRLTVT.

The chain couples TRBV28 to TRBJ2-7, with D possibly being TRBD2 (6 bases). Per the germline V gene, CDR1 is MDHEN and CDR2 is SYDVKM. There are 14 residues in the CDR3. The V end was cut by 8 bases, the J end by 5 bases, with 19 bases between. As DNA, the CDR3 is TGTGCCAGCGGAATTTGGGCCGGCGGGAACGAGCAGTACTTC. Its protein product is CASGIWAGGNEQYF.

J is TRBJ2-3 and V is TRBV9; 12 positions agree with TRBD2. Trimming took 10 bases from V and 6 from J; bases not matched to a gene: 15. Germline CDR1 is SGDLS and CDR2 is YYNGEE. The CDR3 spans 16 residues. In nucleotides, the CDR3 is TGTGCCGTAAGAGGGGCTAGCGGGAGGGCCACGGATACGCAGTATTTT. This encodes CAVRGASGRATDTQYF.

The chain links TRBV5-1 to TRBJ1-5, with a weak D call TRBD1 (5 bases). Germline lookup yields CDR1 SGHRS and CDR2 YFSETQ. Trimming took off 9 bases at V and 0 bases at J, with 16 bases between the two ends. This CDR3 is 15 amino acids long. CDR3 DNA: TGCGCCACCTCCTTGACGGGGGATAGCAATCAGCCCCAGCATTTT. Protein sequence: CATSLTGDSNQPQHF.